This TCR beta chain is from a study of regulatory T cells in long-lasting Graves disease. Looking at the study overall: Graves' patients, newly diagnosed, had taken antithyroid drugs under 3 months.

The CDR3 length is 15 residues. J lost 4 bases, V lost 1 base, and 6 bases had no gene match. The germline gives CDR1 KGHSH, CDR2 LQKENI. This clonotype was seen repeatedly, ten times or more. Time point described: newly diagnosed GD, antithyroid drugs for less than 3 months. The TCR library used RNA extracted from PBMCs. Graves' disease diagnosis followed American Thyroid Association guidelines. To make TCR beta libraries, researchers used iRepertoire HTBI primers and Arm-PCR of CDR3 regions. TCRdb reprocessed the multiplex PCR reads with MiXCR, giving one entry per CDR3 protein. The table has around 450,000 distinct CDR3 sequences, approximately 16% seen once. This sample also appeared in a second study, on T cells in Graves' hyperthyroidism and ophthalmopathy. That publication notes: The diagnostic basis comprised clinical symptoms, serum thyroxine and TRAb, thyroid ultrasound and orbital computed tomography.

This sequence originates from a woman aged 35 to 49 with Graves disease. Sequenced here: peripheral blood mononuclear cells (PBMCs), sampled at new diagnosis, from a patient treated with antithyroid drugs. V is TRBV18 and J is TRBJ2-5; 7 bases fit TRBD2. CDR3 in DNA: TGTGCCAGCTCACCACGCGGGAGCTTAGGAGAGACCCAGTACTTC. Amino acid sequence: CASSPRGSLGETQYF.